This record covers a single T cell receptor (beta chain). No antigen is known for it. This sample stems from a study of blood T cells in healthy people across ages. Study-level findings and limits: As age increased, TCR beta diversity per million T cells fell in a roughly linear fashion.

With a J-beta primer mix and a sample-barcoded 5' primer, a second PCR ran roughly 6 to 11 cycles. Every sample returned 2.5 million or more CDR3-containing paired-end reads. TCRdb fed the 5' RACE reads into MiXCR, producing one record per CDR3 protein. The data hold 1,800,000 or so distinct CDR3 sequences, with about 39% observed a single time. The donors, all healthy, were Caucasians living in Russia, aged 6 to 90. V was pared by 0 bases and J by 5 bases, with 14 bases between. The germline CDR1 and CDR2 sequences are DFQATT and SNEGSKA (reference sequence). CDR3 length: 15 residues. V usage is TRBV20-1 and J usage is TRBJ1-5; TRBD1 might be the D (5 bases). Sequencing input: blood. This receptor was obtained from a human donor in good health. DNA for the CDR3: TGCAGTGCTAGAGATGACGGACAAATTGATCAGCCCCAGCATTTT. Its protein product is CSARDDGQIDQPQHF.